This is a list of T cell receptor beta chains from one sample in a study of T cell responses to AZD1222 COVID-19 vaccine. Profiled with immunoSEQ multiplex PCR; TCRdb holds only in-frame clones, not every one. The table has about 140,000 clones, about 88% seen once. The specimen comprised peripheral blood, sampled 28 days after the second AZD1222 dose. The origin of the receptors is an adult who received the AZD1222 COVID-19 vaccine. Both conserved end residues are part of each CDR3. The D gene is left open where the match is weak. Size values are once, few and many counts, or a class for expanded clones, and some rows have none.

j_call,clone_size,d_call,v_call,cdr3_nt,cdr3_aa
TRBJ2-7,-,TRBD1,TRBV5-1,TGCGCCAGCAGCTTGATGGGACAGTACTACGAGCAGTACTTC,CASSLMGQYYEQYF
TRBJ2-1,-,-,TRBV24-1,TGTGCCACCAGGGGCGCCGATGGAGGGTACAATGAGCAGTTCTTC,CATRGADGGYNEQFF
TRBJ1-1,-,-,TRBV5-5,TGTGCCAGCAGCAGGGACACTGAAGCTTTCTTT,CASSRDTEAFF
TRBJ1-6,few,TRBD1,TRBV27,TGTGCCAGCAGCTTCCAGGGGGAATTTTCTAATTCACCCCTCCACTTT,CASSFQGEFSNSPLHF
TRBJ1-2,-,-,TRBV10-3,TGTGCCATCAGTGAAGAACAGGACAGTGGCTACACCTTC,CAISEEQDSGYTF
TRBJ1-1,-,-,TRBV11-2,TGTGCCAGCAGCTTATCCCAGGCAGCTGAAGCTTTCTTT,CASSLSQAAEAFF
TRBJ1-2,-,-,TRBV9,TGTGCCAGCAGCGTAGGGGGGCGGGACTATGGCTACACCTTC,CASSVGGRDYGYTF
TRBJ2-3,few,-,TRBV30,TGTGCCTGGAGTGTGACAGTCACAGATACGCAGTATTTT,CAWSVTVTDTQYF
TRBJ2-2,once,-,TRBV11-2,TGTGCCAGCGGCTCGCGCGACCAGGTCGGGGAGCTGTTTTTT,CASGSRDQVGELFF
TRBJ1-5,-,-,TRBV28,TGTGCCAGCAGTTTAAGAGGGTTCCCCAATCAGCCCCAGCATTTT,CASSLRGFPNQPQHF
TRBJ1-6,-,-,TRBV7-8,TGTGCCAGCAGCACACATAGTGGTAATTCACCCCTCCACTTT,CASSTHSGNSPLHF
TRBJ2-2,-,-,TRBV7-2,TGTGCCAGCAGCGTTTACGGGGAGCTGTTTTTT,CASSVYGELFF
TRBJ1-3,once,-,TRBV9,TGTGCCAGCAGCGTAGGGCAGGGGCACTCTGGAAACACCATATATTTT,CASSVGQGHSGNTIYF
TRBJ2-5,-,-,TRBV5-8,TGTGCCAGCAGCCCCCGGGCCAGGGCGGGTTCGACCCAGTACTTC,CASSPRARAGSTQYF
TRBJ2-7,-,TRBD2,TRBV27,TGTGCCAGCAGTTTATTAAGCCCCAGCGGGAGGTCCTACGAGCAGTACTTC,CASSLLSPSGRSYEQYF
TRBJ2-7,-,TRBD2,TRBV28,TGTGCCAGCACTTCCTGGACTAGCGGGTCCTACGAGCAGTACTTC,CASTSWTSGSYEQYF
TRBJ1-5,-,-,TRBV19,TGTGCCAGTAGTATCGGACGGAGCAATCAGCCCCAGCATTTT,CASSIGRSNQPQHF
TRBJ2-7,-,-,TRBV14,TGTGCCAGCAGCCAATCGCTAATCTACGAGCAGTACTTC,CASSQSLIYEQYF
TRBJ2-1,-,TRBD1,TRBV7-2,TGTGCCAGCAGCATCGGGACAGGGGGTTACAATGAGCAGTTCTTC,CASSIGTGGYNEQFF
TRBJ1-5,-,-,TRBV7-2,TGTGCCAGCAGCTTCGTCGCGGCGGTCAGACAGCCCCAGCATTTT,CASSFVAAVRQPQHF
TRBJ1-1,-,-,TRBV28,TGTGCCAGCAGCTCCTCAGGGGAGTGGACTGAAGCTTTCTTT,CASSSSGEWTEAFF
TRBJ1-2,few,-,TRBV12-5,TGTGCTAGTGGTTTGGTAGAGTTCAGGGGTAAAAACTATGGCTACACCTTC,CASGLVEFRGKNYGYTF
TRBJ2-3,-,-,TRBV9,TGTGCCAGCAGCGTAGAAGATACGCAGTATTTT,CASSVEDTQYF
TRBJ2-5,-,TRBD1,TRBV4-1,TGCGCCAGCAGCCAAGAATCTCAGGGGGCTTTTCGGGCAGAGACCCAGTACTTC,CASSQESQGAFRAETQYF
TRBJ1-1,-,-,TRBV10-2,TGCGCCAGCAGTTATGCCAGGGATGCTGAAGCTTTCTTT,CASSYARDAEAFF
TRBJ1-2,-,TRBD1,TRBV5-6,TGTGCCAGCAGCTTGGCACAGGGGTCCTACTATGGCTACACCTTC,CASSLAQGSYYGYTF